Presented here are 2 T cell receptor beta chains from one specimen sequenced in a study of shared clonotypes between healthy human individuals. Naive CD8 cells lacked CD45RO and underwent positive selection for CCR7, leaving out terminally differentiated effector memory CD45RA+ cells. The data were produced by immunoSEQ multiplex PCR, yet TCRdb's version contains in-frame clones alone and is incomplete. The data show hundreds of thousands of clones, 92% seen once. Sequences were obtained from naive CD8+ T cells sorted from blood. The receptors were gathered from a young man in good health.

This rearrangement joins TRBV5-6 to TRBJ2-7, with D unclear. The CDR3 has 14 amino acids. The germline V and J ends were trimmed by 5 bases and 1 base, with 13 bases remaining between them. Germline loops: CDR1 SGHDT, CDR2 YYEEEE. In DNA form, the CDR3 reads TGTGCCAGCAGTCCGGTGGGCAGGTCCTACGAGCAGTACTTC. This codes for CASSPVGRSYEQYF.

This rearrangement joins TRBV28 to TRBJ2-7; TRBD2 matches at 11 bases. CDR1 and CDR2 (germline): MDHEN, SYDVKM. The ends lost 6 bases at V and 4 bases at J; junction bases unmatched: 8. The CDR3 totals 15 residues. CDR3 DNA: TGTGCCAGCAGCCTAGAGACTAGCGGGATTTACGAGCAGTACTTC. It specifies CASSLETSGIYEQYF.